This TCR beta chain was recovered during a study of OX40 agonist ivuxolimab in advanced cancers. Study information: The patients received agonistic anti-OX40 (CD134) antibody ivuxolimab. The mean age was around 56 years, ranging from 23 to 79, with around four fifths of participants male. Patients achieving partial responses numbered three: one hepatocellular carcinoma case and two cutaneous melanoma cases. Findings and limits, study-wide: Low levels of normalized T-cell clonal expansion also appeared in some nonresponders.

Sequencing was performed with immunoSEQ multiplex PCR; in TCRdb, only in-frame clones are kept and a portion is missing. The profile shows 50,000 to 65,000 clones, 70% to 90% of them singletons. With respect to this clone: The antigen is not known.

Germline V gives CDR1 LNHDA, CDR2 SQIVND (reference sequence). CDR3 length: 15 residues. Trimming left V 5 bases short and J 1 base short, with 14 bases between. V and J are TRBV19 and TRBJ1-1; the D gene is possibly TRBD1 (5 bases). Sequencing used CD4+ or CD8+ T cells sorted from blood, obtained in a trial of the OX40 agonist ivuxolimab. This receptor was taken from an adult with an advanced solid tumor such as melanoma, head and neck, liver or kidney cancer. For the CDR3, the DNA is TGTGCCAGTAGTGTCCGGGGCACTAGGAACACTGAAGCTTTCTTT. The encoded protein is CASSVRGTRNTEAFF.